The entry below describes one TCR beta chain. The data derive from a study of blood T cell repertoires in COVID-19. Overall study: COVID-19 samples collected from the United States, Italy and Spain covered acute and convalescent phases. Nucleic acid was either cDNA or gDNA, and it came from T cells, B-cell-depleted T cells, or PBMCs.

Study processing details: Amplified reference gene primers provided the basis for estimating nucleated cell counts. TCRdb keeps only in-frame clones here, not all; method: immunoSEQ multiplex PCR. Clone size and V and J calls were adopted from that table, with D and trimming inferred from the DNA. Among about 210,000 clones, approximately 82% were seen once, and the ten largest hold over 9.5%. CDR3 length equals 14 residues. Looked up from germline, CDR1 is SEHNR and CDR2 is FQNEAQ (reference sequence). J lost 5 bases, V lost 10 bases, and 9 bases had no gene match. Source material: peripheral blood. V is TRBV7-9 and J is TRBJ2-5; 11 nucleotides agree with TRBD2. The receptor comes from a woman aged 40 to 50 with acute or convalescent COVID-19. DNA of the CDR3: TGTGCCAATGGACTAGCGGGTCTGGCGGAGACCCAGTACTTC. Protein: CANGLAGLAETQYF.